The rows below give T cell receptor beta chains drawn from one sample of a study of T cells in Graves' hyperthyroidism and ophthalmopathy. One entry per CDR3 protein, called by TCRdb with MiXCR from the multiplex PCR reads. The sample shows roughly 510,000 distinct CDR3 sequences, roughly 20% of them seen only once. The sample was blood. These receptors were obtained from a man aged 18-30 years with Graves' hyperthyroidism. CDR3s include the opening cysteine and the closing phenylalanine or tryptophan. The D gene is left open where the match is weak. Clone size appears in some rows only: once, few, many, or a class for an expanded clone.

v_call	d_call	j_call	clone_size	cdr3_aa	cdr3_nt
TRBV20-1	-	TRBJ2-5	many	CSARRGEETQYF	TGCAGTGCTCGCAGGGGGGAGGAGACCCAGTACTTC
TRBV6-5	-	TRBJ1-3	many	CASSYLGLSGNTIYF	TGTGCCAGCAGTTACCTGGGCCTCTCTGGAAACACCATATATTTT
TRBV3-1	TRBD1	TRBJ1-1	-	CASSQDRGRGEVGAFF	TGTGCCAGCAGCCAAGATCGGGGCAGGGGGGAAGTTGGAGCTTTCTTT
TRBV2	-	TRBJ1-3	many	CASSDLWVVTGNTIYF	TGTGCCAGCAGTGACCTTTGGGTAGTAACTGGAAACACCATATATTTT
TRBV6-5	-	TRBJ1-5	many	CASSYSGVGNQPQHF	TGTGCCAGCAGTTACTCGGGGGTAGGGAATCAGCCCCAGCATTTT
TRBV12-3/TRBV12-4	-	TRBJ2-2	few	CTSSISGTRNTGELFF	TGTACCAGCAGCATCTCCGGGACCAGGAACACCGGGGAGCTGTTTTTT
TRBV15	-	TRBJ1-1	-	CATSRETENTEAFF	TGTGCCACCAGCAGAGAAACAGAGAACACTGAAGCTTTCTTT
TRBV15	TRBD2	TRBJ2-2	many	CATSGPGLRGELFF	TGTGCCACCAGCGGTCCGGGACTAAGAGGGGAGCTGTTTTTT
TRBV12-3/TRBV12-4	-	TRBJ1-5	many	CASSFSGNQPQHF	TGTGCCAGCAGTTTCTCAGGGAATCAGCCCCAGCATTTT
TRBV5-1	-	TRBJ2-5	-	CASSGGTEQETQYF	TGCGCCAGCAGCGGGGGGACAGAACAAGAGACCCAGTACTTC
TRBV12-3/TRBV12-4	-	TRBJ2-7	many	CASRARDGGPAEQYF	TGTGCCAGCAGGGCGCGGGACGGCGGCCCGGCCGAGCAGTACTTC
TRBV15	-	TRBJ2-5	many	CATSERDQETQYF	TGTGCCACCAGCGAGAGGGACCAAGAGACCCAGTACTTC
TRBV12-3/TRBV12-4	TRBD2	TRBJ2-7	-	CASSLKAGGPYEQYF	TGTGCCAGCAGTTTGAAAGCGGGAGGGCCCTACGAGCAGTACTTC
TRBV19	-	TRBJ1-5	-	CASSIRVSQPQHF	TGTGCCAGTAGTATAAGGGTTTCTCAGCCCCAGCATTTT
TRBV4-1	TRBD2	TRBJ2-5	-	CASSQDRGLVETQYF	TGCGCCAGCAGCCAAGATAGGGGACTAGTGGAGACCCAGTACTTC
TRBV15	-	TRBJ1-1	many	CATSGGAGRMNTEAFF	TGTGCCACCAGCGGGGGCGCAGGGAGAATGAACACTGAAGCTTTCTTT
TRBV30	TRBD1	TRBJ2-7	once	CAWSRGTGRQDEQYF	TGTGCCTGGAGCCGAGGGACAGGGAGACAGGACGAGCAGTACTTC
TRBV5-1	-	TRBJ1-6	few	CASSSTSGPLISPLHF	TGCGCCAGCAGCAGTACCTCGGGCCCGCTCATCTCACCCCTCCACTTT
TRBV28	-	TRBJ1-5	many	CASISGLNQPQHF	TGTGCCAGCATATCGGGTCTCAATCAGCCCCAGCATTTT
TRBV13	TRBD1	TRBJ1-1	-	CASSPSGKGAESEAFF	TGTGCCAGCAGCCCCAGCGGGAAGGGGGCGGAAAGTGAAGCTTTCTTT
TRBV28	TRBD1	TRBJ1-1	-	CASSGAGGGAFF	TGTGCCAGCAGTGGGGCAGGGGGCGGAGCTTTCTTT
TRBV27	-	TRBJ1-5	many	CASSLQLNQPQHF	TGTGCCAGCAGTTTACAGCTCAATCAGCCCCAGCATTTT
TRBV29-1	-	TRBJ2-2	few	CSVAGGPTGELFF	TGCAGCGTTGCCGGGGGGCCCACCGGGGAGCTGTTTTTT
TRBV12-3/TRBV12-4	-	TRBJ2-7	many	CASSSSYSPSYEQYF	TGTGCCAGCAGCTCTAGCTATTCCCCATCCTACGAGCAGTACTTC
TRBV7-3	TRBD2	TRBJ2-2	few	CASSIKGLDFANTGELFF	TGTGCCAGCAGCATTAAGGGACTAGACTTTGCGAACACCGGGGAGCTGTTTTTT
TRBV28	-	TRBJ2-5	-	CASRIWGKTQYF	TGTGCCAGCAGAATTTGGGGAAAGACCCAGTACTTC
TRBV5-5	-	TRBJ1-1	-	CASSLTRATEAFF	TGTGCCAGCAGCTTGACTAGGGCCACTGAAGCTTTCTTT
TRBV6-1	-	TRBJ1-5	many	CATRVGFGSNQPQHF	TGTGCCACCCGGGTGGGGTTCGGTAGCAATCAGCCCCAGCATTTT
TRBV30	TRBD1	TRBJ2-5	many	CAWATGRGETQYF	TGTGCCTGGGCGACAGGGCGAGGAGAGACCCAGTACTTC
TRBV5-1	-	TRBJ1-5	many	CASSSTGYQPQHF	TGCGCCAGCAGCTCGACCGGATATCAGCCCCAGCATTTT
TRBV6-2/TRBV6-3	TRBD2	TRBJ2-2	many	CASSYSILTSGGAGELFF	TGTGCCAGCAGTTACTCGATCTTGACTAGCGGGGGGGCCGGGGAGCTGTTTTTT
TRBV2	TRBD1	TRBJ1-1	many	CASYRDRARNTEAFF	TGTGCCAGCTACCGGGACAGGGCCCGGAACACTGAAGCTTTCTTT
TRBV5-1	-	TRBJ2-2	few	CASSFVAGTNTGELFF	TGCGCCAGCAGCTTTGTGGCAGGGACGAACACCGGGGAGCTGTTTTTT
TRBV12-3/TRBV12-4	TRBD1	TRBJ1-5	-	CASSPKTGKSQPQHF	TGTGCCAGCAGTCCCAAGACAGGGAAGAGTCAGCCCCAGCATTTT
TRBV10-1	TRBD1	TRBJ2-7	-	CASSDYRDSEQYF	TGCGCCAGCAGTGACTACAGGGACAGCGAGCAGTACTTC
TRBV2	-	TRBJ1-5	many	CASSDHAEAQHF	TGTGCCAGCAGTGACCACGCCGAAGCCCAGCATTTT
TRBV28	-	TRBJ1-1	many	CASTLVTLSHRNTEAFF	TGTGCCAGCACCTTAGTGACACTTTCACATCGGAACACTGAAGCTTTCTTT
TRBV2	-	TRBJ1-4	-	CASTFGQSREKLFF	TGTGCCAGCACCTTCGGACAGTCGAGGGAAAAACTGTTTTTT
TRBV20-1	TRBD1	TRBJ2-7	many	CSARGTASYEQYF	TGCAGTGCTAGGGGGACAGCCTCCTACGAGCAGTACTTC
TRBV3-1	-	TRBJ1-5	-	CASSQAGSGNQPQHF	TGTGCCAGCAGCCAAGCGGGGAGTGGCAATCAGCCCCAGCATTTT
TRBV20-1	-	TRBJ1-1	many	CSPGPGRNTEAFF	TGCAGTCCAGGACCGGGGAGGAACACTGAAGCTTTCTTT
TRBV20-1	-	TRBJ1-2	many	CSARPRGAGYGYTF	TGCAGTGCGCGGCCCCGGGGGGCGGGCTATGGCTACACCTTC
TRBV20-1	TRBD1	TRBJ1-2	many	CSVPLRDRGTGYTF	TGCAGTGTCCCTCTCCGGGACAGGGGGACGGGCTACACCTTC
TRBV6-1	-	TRBJ2-2	-	CASGGQPNTGELFF	TGTGCCAGCGGCGGACAGCCGAACACCGGGGAGCTGTTTTTT
TRBV10-3	TRBD1	TRBJ1-1	many	CAISGTGGTPEAFF	TGTGCCATCAGTGGGACAGGGGGGACTCCTGAAGCTTTCTTT
TRBV7-2	TRBD1	TRBJ1-3	-	CASTRQGGNTIYF	TGTGCCAGCACCCGACAGGGTGGAAACACCATATATTTT
TRBV11-1	TRBD2	TRBJ2-2	few	CASSPPGLAGPNTGELFF	TGTGCCAGCAGCCCGCCCGGACTAGCGGGACCTAACACCGGGGAGCTGTTTTTT
TRBV19	TRBD1	TRBJ1-1	many	CASSADRGLKAFF	TGTGCCAGTAGCGCGGACAGGGGGCTGAAAGCTTTCTTT
TRBV6-5	-	TRBJ1-1	-	CASSYGLRDTEAFF	TGTGCCAGCAGTTACGGGCTGAGGGACACTGAAGCTTTCTTT
TRBV20-1	-	TRBJ2-2	-	CSALHRDNPTGELFF	TGCAGTGCTCTTCACCGGGACAACCCCACCGGGGAGCTGTTTTTT
TRBV6-5	-	TRBJ2-2	many	CASSYGTFATGELFF	TGTGCCAGCAGTTATGGCACGTTCGCCACCGGGGAGCTGTTTTTT
TRBV27	-	TRBJ2-2	-	CASSLSKAPGELFF	TGTGCCAGCAGTTTATCGAAGGCGCCCGGGGAGCTGTTTTTT
TRBV12-3/TRBV12-4	-	TRBJ2-2	many	CASSSIYPGELFF	TGTGCCAGCAGTTCCATATACCCCGGGGAGCTGTTTTTT
TRBV28	-	TRBJ1-1	many	CASLLGTGTNTEAFF	TGTGCCAGTCTCTTGGGGACCGGGACGAACACTGAAGCTTTCTTT
TRBV5-1	-	TRBJ1-6	-	CASSLGSAGDYNSPLHF	TGCGCCAGCAGCTTGGGCTCGGCAGGGGACTATAATTCACCCCTCCACTTT